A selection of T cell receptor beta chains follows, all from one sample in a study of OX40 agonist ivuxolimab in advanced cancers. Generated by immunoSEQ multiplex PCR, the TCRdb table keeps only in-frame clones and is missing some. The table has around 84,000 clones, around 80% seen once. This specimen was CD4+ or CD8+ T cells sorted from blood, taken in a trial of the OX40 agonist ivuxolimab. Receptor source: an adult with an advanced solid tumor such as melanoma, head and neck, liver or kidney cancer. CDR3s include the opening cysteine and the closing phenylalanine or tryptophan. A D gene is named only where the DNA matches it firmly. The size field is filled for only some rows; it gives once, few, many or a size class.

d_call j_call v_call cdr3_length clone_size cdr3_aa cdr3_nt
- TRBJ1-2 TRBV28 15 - CASSPLDRTNYGYTF TGTGCCAGCAGTCCCCTAGACAGGACTAACTATGGCTACACCTTC
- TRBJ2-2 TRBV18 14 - CASSPIDSTGELFF TGTGCCAGCTCTCCCATCGACAGTACCGGGGAGCTGTTTTTT
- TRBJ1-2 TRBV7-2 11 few CASSSRYGYTF TGTGCCAGCAGTTCCCGCTATGGCTACACCTTC
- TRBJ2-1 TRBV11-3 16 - CASSLSMGTYDNEQFF TGTGCCAGCAGCCTCTCAATGGGGACGTATGACAATGAGCAGTTCTTC
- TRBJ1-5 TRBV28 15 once CASSPQVYSNQPQHF TGTGCCAGCAGCCCCCAGGTTTATAGCAATCAGCCCCAGCATTTT
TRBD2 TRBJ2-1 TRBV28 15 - CASSSAGGPVNEQFF TGTGCCAGCAGTTCAGCGGGGGGGCCTGTAAATGAGCAGTTCTTC
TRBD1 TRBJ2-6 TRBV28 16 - CAIKTGGGSGANVLTF TGTGCCATCAAGACAGGGGGGGGCTCTGGGGCCAACGTCCTGACTTTC
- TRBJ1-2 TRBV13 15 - CASSLSGQGFFGYTF TGTGCCAGCAGCTTAAGTGGTCAGGGTTTCTTTGGCTACACCTTC
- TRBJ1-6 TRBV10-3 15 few CAISPGARGNSPLHF TGTGCCATCAGCCCGGGGGCGCGAGGTAATTCACCCCTCCACTTT
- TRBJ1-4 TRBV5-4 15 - CASSLAGAGREKLFF TGTGCCAGCAGCTTGGCCGGGGCAGGTCGAGAAAAACTGTTTTTT
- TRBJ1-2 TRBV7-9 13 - CASSLAGVRGYTF TGTGCCAGCAGCTTAGCCGGGGTGCGGGGCTACACCTTC
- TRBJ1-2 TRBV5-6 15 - CASSAGSGADYGYTF TGTGCCAGCAGCGCAGGTTCAGGTGCGGATTATGGCTACACCTTC
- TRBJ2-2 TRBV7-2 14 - CASSSTSFTGELFF TGTGCCAGCAGCTCGACTAGTTTCACCGGGGAGCTGTTTTTT
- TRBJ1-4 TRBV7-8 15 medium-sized CASSQSGVGGEKLFF TGTGCCAGCAGCCAAAGCGGGGTGGGGGGAGAAAAACTGTTTTTT
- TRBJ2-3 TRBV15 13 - CAIRGAGTDTQYF TGTGCCATCCGGGGGGCCGGTACAGATACGCAGTATTTT
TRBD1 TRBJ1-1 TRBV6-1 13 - CASRRTGDTEAFF TGTGCCAGCAGACGGACAGGGGACACTGAAGCTTTCTTT
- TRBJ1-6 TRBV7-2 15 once CASSWAKQDNSPLHF TGTGCCAGCAGCTGGGCGAAACAGGATAATTCACCCCTCCACTTT
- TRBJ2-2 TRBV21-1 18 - CATRRRGTSGSTTGELFF TGTGCCACCAGACGGCGGGGGACTAGCGGGAGTACGACCGGGGAGCTGTTTTTT
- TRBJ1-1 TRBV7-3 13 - CASSLMSDTEAFF TGTGCCAGCAGCTTAATGTCGGACACTGAAGCTTTCTTT
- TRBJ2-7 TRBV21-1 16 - CASSNRDRTGLHEQYF TGTGCCAGCAGCAATCGGGATCGGACAGGGCTTCACGAGCAGTACTTC
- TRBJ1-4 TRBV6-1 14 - CATRQGTGLGKLFF TGTGCCACCAGGCAGGGAACTGGGCTTGGAAAACTGTTTTTT
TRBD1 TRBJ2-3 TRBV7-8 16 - CASSRQGATSTDTQYF TGTGCCAGCAGCAGACAGGGTGCGACTAGCACAGATACGCAGTATTTT
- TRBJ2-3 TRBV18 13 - CASSPTNGDTQYF TGTGCCAGCTCGCCGACTAACGGGGATACGCAGTATTTT
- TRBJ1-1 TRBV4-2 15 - CASSQDPGRNTEAFF TGTGCCAGCAGCCAAGACCCAGGGAGGAACACTGAAGCTTTCTTT
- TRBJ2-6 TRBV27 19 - CASSLSPEFPSPGANVLTF TGTGCCAGCAGTTTATCGCCGGAGTTCCCCTCCCCTGGGGCCAACGTCCTGACTTTC
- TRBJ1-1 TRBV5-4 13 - CASSPTFDTEAFF TGTGCCAGCAGCCCGACATTCGACACTGAAGCTTTCTTT
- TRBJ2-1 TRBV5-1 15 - CASSLRGAEYNEQFF TGCGCCAGCAGCTTGAGGGGGGCGGAATACAATGAGCAGTTCTTC
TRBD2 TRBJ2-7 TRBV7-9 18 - CASSLVGASSGSSYEQYF TGTGCCAGCAGCTTAGTAGGGGCGAGTAGCGGGAGCTCCTACGAGCAGTACTTC
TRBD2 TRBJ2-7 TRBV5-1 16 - CASSLGLAGVKYEQYF TGCGCCAGCAGCTTGGGGCTAGCGGGAGTTAAGTACGAGCAGTACTTC
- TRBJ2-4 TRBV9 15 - CASSPRDGRENIQYF TGTGCCAGCAGCCCCAGGGACGGGCGAGAAAACATTCAGTACTTC
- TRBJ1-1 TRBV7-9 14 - CASSPRRERGEAFF TGTGCCAGCAGCCCAAGGAGGGAAAGGGGTGAAGCTTTCTTT
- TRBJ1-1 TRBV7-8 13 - CASTYRVTTEAFF TGTGCCAGCACCTACAGGGTAACCACTGAAGCTTTCTTT
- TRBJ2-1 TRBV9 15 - CASSEGAASPNEQFF TGTGCCAGCAGCGAGGGCGCCGCCTCGCCGAATGAGCAGTTCTTC
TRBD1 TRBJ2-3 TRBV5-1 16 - CASSRTGTGVTDTQYF TGCGCCAGCAGCCGGACCGGGACAGGGGTCACAGATACGCAGTATTTT
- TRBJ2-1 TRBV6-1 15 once CASSALWGSYNEQFF TGTGCCAGCAGCGCGCTGTGGGGCTCCTACAATGAGCAGTTCTTC
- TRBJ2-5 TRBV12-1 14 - CARHRSSGQETQYF TGTGCCAGGCACAGGTCAAGCGGCCAAGAGACCCAGTACTTC
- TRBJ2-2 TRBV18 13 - CASCQGNTGELFF TGTGCCAGCTGTCAGGGAAACACCGGGGAGCTGTTTTTT
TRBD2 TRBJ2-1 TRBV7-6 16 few CASSLGTSGAYNEQFF TGTGCCAGCAGCTTAGGGACTAGCGGGGCCTACAATGAGCAGTTCTTC
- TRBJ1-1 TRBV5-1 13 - CASFYEQNTEAFF TGCGCCAGCTTTTATGAGCAGAACACTGAAGCTTTCTTT
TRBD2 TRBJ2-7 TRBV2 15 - CASMLSGGFLYEQYF TGTGCCAGCATGTTAAGCGGGGGGTTCCTCTACGAGCAGTACTTC
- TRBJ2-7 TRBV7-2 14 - CASSSSLTTYEQYF TGTGCCAGCAGCTCAAGCCTCACAACCTACGAGCAGTACTTC
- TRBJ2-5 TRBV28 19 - CASSIRHVPLASGRGTQYF TGTGCCAGCAGTATCCGGCACGTTCCCTTGGCCTCGGGAAGAGGGACCCAGTACTTC
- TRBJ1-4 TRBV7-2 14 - CASSFNRDNEKLFF TGTGCCAGCAGCTTCAACAGGGATAATGAAAAACTGTTTTTT
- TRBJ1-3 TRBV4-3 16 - CASSQDWGGSGNTIYF TGCGCCAGCAGCCAAGATTGGGGAGGCTCTGGAAACACCATATATTTT
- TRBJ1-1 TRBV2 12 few CASSEGGDRAFF TGTGCCAGCAGTGAAGGGGGTGATCGGGCTTTCTTT
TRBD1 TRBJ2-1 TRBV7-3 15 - CASSFDRVNTNEQFF TGTGCCAGCAGCTTTGACAGGGTTAATACTAATGAGCAGTTCTTC